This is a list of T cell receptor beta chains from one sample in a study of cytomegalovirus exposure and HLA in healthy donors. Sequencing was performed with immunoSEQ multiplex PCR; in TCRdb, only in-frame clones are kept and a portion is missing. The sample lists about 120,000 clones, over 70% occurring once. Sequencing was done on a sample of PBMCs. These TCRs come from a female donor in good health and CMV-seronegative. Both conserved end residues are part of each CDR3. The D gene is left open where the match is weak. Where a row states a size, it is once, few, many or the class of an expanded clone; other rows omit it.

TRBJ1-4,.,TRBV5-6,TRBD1,CASSFWDRREKLFF,TGTGCCAGCAGTTTCTGGGACAGGCGTGAAAAACTGTTTTTT
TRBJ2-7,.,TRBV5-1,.,CASKPPRATGEQYF,TGCGCCAGCAAACCTCCTCGGGCTACAGGCGAGCAGTACTTC
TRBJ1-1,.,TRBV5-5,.,CASSPAGSWTAMNTEAFF,TGTGCCAGCAGCCCGGCCGGGTCGTGGACAGCCATGAACACTGAAGCTTTCTTT
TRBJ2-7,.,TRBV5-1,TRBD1,CASPPTPEDRDVREQYF,TGCGCCAGCCCCCCAACCCCCGAGGACAGGGATGTTCGGGAGCAGTACTTC
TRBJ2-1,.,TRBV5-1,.,CASSFDGARVVEQFF,TGCGCCAGCAGCTTTGATGGCGCCAGGGTTGTTGAGCAGTTCTTC
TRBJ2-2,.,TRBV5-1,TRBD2,CASSLGLAGGNTGELFF,TGCGCCAGCAGTTTAGGACTAGCGGGAGGGAACACCGGGGAGCTGTTTTTT
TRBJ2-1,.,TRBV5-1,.,CASSLGYSSYNEQFF,TGCGCCAGCAGCTTGGGCTACAGCTCCTACAATGAGCAGTTCTTC
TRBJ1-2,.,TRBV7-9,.,CASSPGQNPNYGYTF,TGTGCCAGCAGCCCCGGACAGAATCCCAACTATGGCTACACCTTC
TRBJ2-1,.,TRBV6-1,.,CASSARLLEQFF,TGTGCCAGCAGTGCTAGACTACTTGAGCAGTTCTTC
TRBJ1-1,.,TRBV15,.,CATSRDQEGPNTEAFF,TGTGCCACCAGCAGAGATCAAGAGGGCCCGAACACTGAAGCTTTCTTT
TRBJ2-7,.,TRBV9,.,CASSSGGGRAYEQYF,TGTGCCAGCAGCTCAGGAGGAGGGCGCGCCTACGAGCAGTACTTC
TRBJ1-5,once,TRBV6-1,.,CASSEGTYSNQPQHF,TGTGCCAGCAGTGAAGGGACTTATAGCAATCAGCCCCAGCATTTT
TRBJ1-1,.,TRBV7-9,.,CASSPGREDTEAFF,TGTGCCAGCAGCCCAGGGCGAGAGGACACTGAAGCTTTCTTT
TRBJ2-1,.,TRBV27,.,CASSWENPTHNEQFF,TGTGCCAGCAGTTGGGAGAACCCCACCCACAATGAGCAGTTCTTC
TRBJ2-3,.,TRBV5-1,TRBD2,CASRGLASTDTQYF,TGCGCCAGCAGGGGACTAGCGAGCACAGATACGCAGTATTTT
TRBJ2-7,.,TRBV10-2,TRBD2,CASSEGLAGRYEQYF,TGCGCCAGCAGTGAGGGGCTAGCGGGACGGTACGAGCAGTACTTC
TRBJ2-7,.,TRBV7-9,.,CASSSEQGLYEQYF,TGTGCCAGCAGCTCAGAGCAGGGACTCTACGAGCAGTACTTC
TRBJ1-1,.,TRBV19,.,CASSIRGIQGATEAFF,TGTGCCAGTAGTATTAGGGGTATTCAGGGCGCCACTGAAGCTTTCTTT
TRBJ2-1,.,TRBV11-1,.,CASSRGGGGLRGDEQFF,TGTGCCAGCTCTAGAGGAGGGGGCGGTCTAAGAGGGGATGAGCAGTTCTTC
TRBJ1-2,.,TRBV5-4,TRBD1,CASSSPRGRGPGFYGYTF,TGTGCCAGCAGCTCCCCCAGGGGCAGGGGGCCCGGTTTTTATGGCTACACCTTC
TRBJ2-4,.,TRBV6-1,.,CASSENRDNTVDKNSQYF,TGTGCCAGCAGTGAAAACCGGGACAACACCGTGGACAAAAACAGTCAGTACTTC
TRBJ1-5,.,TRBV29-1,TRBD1,CSAIGTAVGQPQHF,TGCAGCGCTATCGGGACAGCGGTAGGTCAGCCCCAGCATTTT
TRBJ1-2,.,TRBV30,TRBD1,CAWSVLGGGGVYGYTF,TGTGCCTGGAGTGTACTAGGAGGGGGCGGGGTCTATGGCTACACCTTC
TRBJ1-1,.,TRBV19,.,CASSIFTEAFF,TGTGCCAGTAGTATCTTTACTGAAGCTTTCTTT
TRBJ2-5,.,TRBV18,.,CASSPPSGQGETQYF,TGTGCCAGCTCACCACCATCAGGGCAAGGGGAGACCCAGTACTTC
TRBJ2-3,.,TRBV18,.,CASRSEFVQDTQYF,TGTGCCAGCCGTAGTGAGTTTGTGCAAGATACGCAGTATTTT
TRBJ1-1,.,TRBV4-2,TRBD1,CASSPYGTGIFTEAFF,TGTGCCAGCAGCCCGTACGGGACAGGGATTTTCACTGAAGCTTTCTTT
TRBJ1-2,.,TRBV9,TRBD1,CASSVGQGAGYTF,TGTGCCAGCAGTGTTGGGCAGGGGGCTGGCTACACCTTC
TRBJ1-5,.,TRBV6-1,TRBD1,CASSEDRAPNQPQHF,TGTGCCAGCAGCGAGGACAGGGCACCAAATCAGCCCCAGCATTTT
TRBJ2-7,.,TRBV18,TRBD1,CASSSGQLTYEQYF,TGTGCCAGCTCATCGGGACAGTTAACCTACGAGCAGTACTTC
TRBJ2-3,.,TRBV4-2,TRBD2,CASSQVASGGIDTQYF,TGTGCCAGCAGCCAAGTTGCTAGCGGGGGAATAGATACGCAGTATTTT
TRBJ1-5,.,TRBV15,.,CATSRVSDRGQHF,TGTGCCACCAGCAGAGTCAGTGACCGCGGACAGCATTTT
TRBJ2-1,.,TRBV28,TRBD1,CASSMTGGGRYNEQFF,TGTGCCAGCAGTATGACAGGGGGAGGGCGCTACAATGAGCAGTTCTTC
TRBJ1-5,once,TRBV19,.,CASSIMGGGQPQHF,TGTGCCAGTAGTATTATGGGAGGGGGTCAGCCCCAGCATTTT
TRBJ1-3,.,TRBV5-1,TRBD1,CASSLSLGQAGNTIYF,TGCGCCAGCAGCTTGTCTTTAGGACAGGCTGGAAACACCATATATTTT
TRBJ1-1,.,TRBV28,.,CASSFLGGEYTEAFF,TGTGCCAGCAGTTTTTTGGGGGGAGAGTACACTGAAGCTTTCTTT
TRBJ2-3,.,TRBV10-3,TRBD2,CAISDELAGGTDTQYF,TGTGCCATCAGTGATGAACTAGCGGGAGGGACAGATACGCAGTATTTT
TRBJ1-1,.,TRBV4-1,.,CASSQESQFTEAFF,TGCGCCAGCAGCCAAGAGAGCCAATTTACTGAAGCTTTCTTT
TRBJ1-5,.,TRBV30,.,CAWSSDSNQPQHF,TGTGCCTGGAGTTCAGATAGCAATCAGCCCCAGCATTTT
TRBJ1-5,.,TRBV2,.,CASRSSRGPQHF,TGTGCCAGCAGGTCGAGCCGGGGGCCCCAGCATTTT
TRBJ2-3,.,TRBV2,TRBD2,CASSQGLAGDTQYF,TGTGCCAGCAGCCAGGGACTAGCGGGAGATACGCAGTATTTT
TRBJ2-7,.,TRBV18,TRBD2,CASRGTSANRSSYEQYF,TGTGCCAGCCGAGGGACTAGCGCAAACCGGAGCTCCTACGAGCAGTACTTC
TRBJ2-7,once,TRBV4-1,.,CASRQEGAGGAYEQYF,TGCGCCAGCAGACAAGAGGGGGCGGGGGGCGCGTACGAGCAGTACTTC
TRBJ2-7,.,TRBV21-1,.,CASSKVSGAARPGGQAYSYEQYF,TGTGCCAGCAGCAAAGTATCTGGGGCCGCCAGGCCCGGCGGACAGGCGTACTCCTACGAGCAGTACTTC
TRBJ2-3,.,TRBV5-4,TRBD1,CASSWEQGESTDTQYF,TGTGCCAGCAGCTGGGAACAGGGGGAGAGCACAGATACGCAGTATTTT
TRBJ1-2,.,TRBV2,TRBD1,CASSDRDRVSGYTF,TGTGCCAGCAGTGACCGGGACAGGGTTTCTGGCTACACCTTC
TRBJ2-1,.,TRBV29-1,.,CSVGLLINNEQFF,TGCAGCGTTGGATTACTGATAAACAATGAGCAGTTCTTC
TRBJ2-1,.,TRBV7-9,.,CASSSQVNEQFF,TGTGCCAGCAGCTCCCAGGTGAATGAGCAGTTCTTC
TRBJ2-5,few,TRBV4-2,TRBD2,CASSQDISGGAETQYF,TGTGCCAGCAGCCAAGACATTAGCGGGGGGGCGGAGACCCAGTACTTC
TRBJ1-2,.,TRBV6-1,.,CASREIGESPFSDTF,TGTGCCAGCCGCGAAATCGGGGAAAGTCCCTTCTCGGACACCTTC
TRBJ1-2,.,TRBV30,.,CAWSRTATYGYTF,TGTGCCTGGAGTCGGACAGCTACGTATGGCTACACCTTC
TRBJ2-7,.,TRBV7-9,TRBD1,CASSSTGFGSYEQYF,TGTGCCAGCAGCTCGACAGGGTTTGGTTCCTACGAGCAGTACTTC
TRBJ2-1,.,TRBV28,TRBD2,CASSHLPLAGVVNEQFF,TGTGCCAGCAGCCACCTACCTCTAGCGGGAGTAGTCAATGAGCAGTTCTTC
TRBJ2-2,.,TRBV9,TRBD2,CASSVYDGLAGTSNTGELFF,TGTGCCAGCAGCGTTTACGACGGACTAGCGGGAACATCAAACACCGGGGAGCTGTTTTTT